The 30 T cell receptor beta chains reported below all come from one sample, sequenced in a study of OX40 agonist ivuxolimab in advanced cancers. TCRdb's copy holds only in-frame clones and misses some; the assay was immunoSEQ multiplex PCR. Of around 29,000 clones listed, 80% to 95% were seen once; the top ten hold roughly 10%. Sequenced here: CD4+ or CD8+ T cells sorted from blood, sampled in a trial of the OX40 agonist ivuxolimab. These receptors were collected from an adult with an advanced solid tumor such as melanoma, head and neck, liver or kidney cancer.

The V gene is TRBV4-1, the J gene TRBJ1-3, with unresolved D. Trimming removed 5 bases from V and 7 bases from J, with 18 bases in between. This CDR3 has 15 residues. CDR1 and CDR2 (germline): MGHRA, YSYEKL. The CDR3: CASSEQPKRGNTIYF. The CDR3 DNA is TGCGCCAGCAGCGAACAACCGAAACGAGGGAACACCATATATTTT.

The V gene is TRBV7-6, the J gene TRBJ2-3; D unclear. Trimming shortened V by 1 base and J by 3 bases, and 2 bases separated the two germline ends. The CDR3 runs 12 residues. Germline V gene data show CDR1 as SGHVS and CDR2 as FNYEAQ. This CDR3 is CASSLETDTQYF. The CDR3 region has the DNA TGTGCCAGCAGCTTAGAAACAGATACGCAGTATTTT.

This clone was recorded only once. The CDR3 nucleotides are TGCGCCAGCAGCCAAGGTTGGGTAGCGATTTACAATGAGCAGTTCTTC. Its translation is CASSQGWVAIYNEQFF. The genes are TRBV4-1 and TRBJ2-1; tentatively, D is TRBD2 (5 bases). Between the trimmed V and J ends, which lost 1 base and 4 bases, there was a span of 14 bases. Germline V gene sequence: CDR1 MGHRA, CDR2 YSYEKL. This CDR3 has 16 amino acids.

This rearrangement joins TRBV6-5 to TRBJ2-7; 8 nucleotides line up with TRBD1. Trimming cost V 6 bases and J 1 base; bases outside gene matches: 8. The germline gives CDR1 MNHEY, CDR2 SVGAGI. The CDR3 totals 15 residues. The CDR3 here is CASSPEDRVSYEQYF. CDR3 bases: TGTGCCAGCAGCCCCGAGGACAGGGTATCCTACGAGCAGTACTTC.

The V gene is TRBV2, the J gene TRBJ2-7, with D possibly being TRBD2 (6 bases). The germline CDR1 and CDR2 sequences are SNHLY and FYNNEI. The CDR3 runs 14 residues. Between the trimmed V and J ends, which lost 7 bases and 0 bases, there was a span of 13 bases. This CDR3 is CASTVGGRSYEQYF. The CDR3 DNA follows: TGTGCCAGCACCGTGGGGGGTCGCTCCTACGAGCAGTACTTC.

This chain links TRBV5-1 with TRBJ1-2; 8 bases fit TRBD1. The CDR3 covers 14 residues. Trimming at V came to 4 bases and at J to 8 bases, leaving 10 bases not matched to a gene. Germline V gene lookup returns CDR1 SGHRS and CDR2 YFSETQ. CDR3 residues: CASSPLGQVSGYTF. The CDR3 nucleotides are TGCGCCAGCAGCCCTTTGGGACAGGTGTCCGGCTACACCTTC.

The chain carries TRBV28 and TRBJ2-7; 7 bases are shared with TRBD1. Unmatched junction bases numbered 8, after V lost 5 bases and J lost 7 bases. CDR1 and CDR2 from the germline V gene are MDHEN and SYDVKM. The CDR3 is 13 amino acids. CDR3 sequence (DNA): TGTGCCAGCAGTCCGGCAGGGGGTGGTGAGCAGTACTTC. Translating it yields CASSPAGGGEQYF.

V and J are TRBV5-6 and TRBJ2-7; D is undetermined. Per germline, CDR1 SGHDT and CDR2 YYEEEE. The CDR3 spans 11 residues. Deletions cut 3 bases from V and 0 bases from J, with 1 base between. CDR3 in DNA: TGTGCCAGCAGCTCCTCCTACGAGCAGTACTTC. As protein: CASSSSYEQYF.

The rearrangement links TRBV6-1 to TRBJ2-7; D ambiguous. V lost 1 base and J 1 base, leaving 8 bases between the germline ends. The CDR3 spans 14 residues. The V gene's germline CDR1 is MNHNS and CDR2 SASEGT. The CDR3 coding sequence is TGTGCCAGCAGTGAAGAAGGAAGTTCCTACGAGCAGTACTTC. Translating it yields CASSEEGSSYEQYF.

This rearrangement joins TRBV6-9 to TRBJ1-3; 7 bases match TRBD1. V lost 5 bases, J lost 2 bases, and 3 bases stayed unmatched. Germline CDR1 is MNHGY and CDR2 is SVAAGI. There are 14 residues in the CDR3. The CDR3 protein is CASSPGTAGNTIYF. The DNA of the CDR3 is TGTGCCAGCAGTCCTGGGACAGCTGGAAACACCATATATTTT.

This rearrangement joins TRBV7-6 to TRBJ2-7; 10 nucleotides agree with TRBD1. Germline trimming cut 5 bases from V and 0 bases from J; bases unmatched to any gene: 4. CDR1 and CDR2 (germline): SGHVS, FNYEAQ. The CDR3 extends over 15 amino acids. CDR3 in amino acids: CASSDGQGVSYEQYF. In DNA, the CDR3 is TGTGCCAGCAGCGATGGACAGGGGGTCTCCTACGAGCAGTACTTC.

The chain uses TRBV7-8 and TRBJ2-3; D unclear. Germline CDR1 is SGHVS and CDR2 is FQNEAQ. The CDR3 contains 15 residues. Trimming pared 7 bases from V and 2 bases from J, leaving 16 bases between. The CDR3 protein is CASTIMNQFTDTQYF. CDR3 nucleotide sequence: TGTGCCAGCACTATCATGAATCAATTCACAGATACGCAGTATTTT.

The CDR3 loop reads CASSNRGVQPQHF. Written as DNA, the CDR3 is TGTGCCAGCAGCAACCGAGGGGTACAGCCCCAGCATTTT. The chain combines TRBV27 with TRBJ1-5; D might be TRBD1 (5 bases). V was shortened by 6 bases and J by 7 bases, with 13 bases between the two germline ends. This CDR3 is built from 13 residues. Germline CDR1 reads MNHEY; CDR2 reads SMNVEV (reference sequence).

The chain joins TRBV9 to TRBJ2-7, with D possibly called TRBD1 or TRBD2 (5 bases each). Germline values: CDR1 SGDLS, CDR2 YYNGEE. With 1 base removed from V and 6 bases from J, the gap between germline ends came to 17 bases. The CDR3 is 15 amino acids. CDR3 DNA sequence: TGTGCCAGCAGCGTATCTAAGGGGATGGGGACCGAGCAGTACTTC. Protein product: CASSVSKGMGTEQYF.

The CDR3: CASSLGGKWNYEQYF. The CDR3 DNA is TGTGCCAGCAGTTTAGGGGGGAAGTGGAACTACGAGCAGTACTTC. The chain links TRBV27 to TRBJ2-7, with D maybe TRBD2 (6 bases). V shed 2 bases and J shed 3 bases, with 14 bases lying between them. CDR1 is MNHEY and CDR2 is SMNVEV in the germline V gene (reference sequence). The CDR3 is 15 amino acids.

The rearrangement uses TRBV6-5 and TRBJ1-1; 7 positions agree with TRBD1. V trimming: 2 bases; J trimming: 5 bases; junction bases outside the gene matches: 8. The germline V gene has CDR1 MNHEY and CDR2 SVGAGI. This CDR3 contains 15 residues. CDR3 loop: CASSYMSRGRTEAFF. The CDR3 nucleotides read TGTGCCAGCAGTTACATGTCCAGGGGGAGGACTGAAGCTTTCTTT.

This clone came up once. J is TRBJ2-7 and V is TRBV7-2; 10 bases fit TRBD2. Germline CDR1 reads SGHTA; CDR2 reads FQGNSA. The V gene end was trimmed by 5 bases and the J gene end by 2 bases; junction bases not matched to a gene: 3. The CDR3 consists of 14 residues. CDR3: CASSSGGAAYEQYF. The CDR3 DNA follows: TGTGCCAGCAGCAGCGGGGGGGCCGCCTACGAGCAGTACTTC.

The chain carries TRBV7-9 and TRBJ2-5, with unresolved D. The CDR3 loop spans 13 amino acids. The germline CDR1 and CDR2 sequences are SEHNR and FQNEAQ (reference sequence). V shed 3 bases and J shed 2 bases, with 7 bases lying between them. DNA for the CDR3: TGTGCCAGCAGCTTTACAGAGCAAGAGACCCAGTACTTC. The encoded protein is CASSFTEQETQYF.

This chain connects TRBV19 to TRBJ2-1, with 8 bases matching TRBD1. V gave up 4 bases and J gave up 4 bases; unmatched junction bases: 9. Per the germline V gene, CDR1 is LNHDA and CDR2 is SQIVND (reference sequence). The CDR3 has 16 residues. The CDR3 DNA is TGTGCCAGTAGTAGGTTCGGGACAGGAGGATACAATGAGCAGTTCTTC. It translates to CASSRFGTGGYNEQFF.

J is TRBJ1-5 and V is TRBV5-6, with 9 positions matching TRBD1. The CDR3 spans 15 residues. Germline CDR1 is SGHDT and CDR2 is YYEEEE. V lost 3 bases and J lost 6; bases outside the gene matches: 7. The CDR3 is CASSSGTGNVQPQHF. The CDR3 nucleotides read TGTGCCAGCAGCTCCGGGACAGGGAATGTTCAGCCCCAGCATTTT. Using reference TRBV5-6 and TRBJ1-5 for the parts outside the CDR3, the full variable domain is DAGVTQSPTHLIKTRGQQVTLRCSPKSGHDTVSWYQQALGQGPQFIFQYYEEEERQRGNFPDRFSGHQFPNYSSELNVNALLLGDSALYLCASSSGTGNVQPQHFGDGTRLSIL.

This chain links TRBV5-1 with TRBJ2-1; a weak D match, TRBD2 (5 bases). Germline V gene sequence: CDR1 SGHRS, CDR2 YFSETQ. This CDR3 is 16 amino acids long. With 1 base removed from V and 0 bases from J, the gap between germline ends came to 11 bases. CDR3 in DNA: TGCGCCAGCAGCTTGCGGACTCAAAGCTCCTACAATGAGCAGTTCTTC. Its protein is CASSLRTQSSYNEQFF.

This chain links TRBV11-2 with TRBJ2-1; the D gene is possibly TRBD1 (5 bases). The CDR3 contains 13 residues. Trimming took 5 bases from V and 7 from J, leaving 12 bases between them. CDR1 and CDR2 from the germline V gene are SGHAT and FQNNGV. The CDR3 DNA is TGTGCCAGCAGCCCTACACGACAGAATGAGCAGTTCTTC. It specifies CASSPTRQNEQFF.

The chain has TRBV5-6 and TRBJ2-4, with D uncertain. Germline assignment: CDR1 SGHDT and CDR2 YYEEEE. Trimming left V 0 bases short and J 8 bases short, with 12 bases between. This CDR3 region has 14 residues. CDR3 region: CASSLAQRVDIQYF. The CDR3 DNA sequence: TGTGCCAGCAGCTTGGCCCAACGGGTAGACATTCAGTACTTC.

The genes are TRBV5-1 and TRBJ2-7; the D gene is possibly TRBD1 (5 bases). There are 14 residues in the CDR3. V was clipped by 2 bases and J by 0 bases, with 9 bases between them. Germline V gives CDR1 SGHRS, CDR2 YFSETQ. CDR3 nucleotides: TGCGCCAGCAGCTTTAGCCAGGGCTCCTACGAGCAGTACTTC. It is translated as CASSFSQGSYEQYF.

This rearrangement joins TRBV5-1 to TRBJ1-1; 11 bases fit TRBD1. CDR3 length: 15 residues. The germline V gene has CDR1 SGHRS and CDR2 YFSETQ. The trim removed 1 base at V and 5 bases at J, leaving 4 bases unmatched. CDR3 bases: TGCGCCAGCAGCTTGCCGGGACAGGGGGGAACTGAAGCTTTCTTT. This translates into CASSLPGQGGTEAFF.

This sequence joins TRBV19 and TRBJ2-7, with D possibly being TRBD2 (5 bases). Germline V gene lookup returns CDR1 LNHDA and CDR2 SQIVND (reference sequence). Trimming shortened V by 3 bases and J by 1 base, and 13 bases separated the two germline ends. This CDR3 has 15 residues. DNA of the CDR3: TGTGCCAGTAGTATCGGCGGGTGGCTATCCTACGAGCAGTACTTC. It yields the protein CASSIGGWLSYEQYF. Based on the CDR3 plus reference TRBV19 and TRBJ2-7, the full variable domain is DGGITQSPKYLFRKEGQNVTLSCEQNLNHDAMYWYRQDPGQGLRLIYYSQIVNDFQKGDIAEGYSVSREKKESFPLTVTSAQKNPTAFYLCASSIGGWLSYEQYFGPGTRLTVT.

CDR3 coding DNA: TGTGCCAGCAGCTTTATCGGTAGAATGAATGAGCAGTTCTTC. This codes for CASSFIGRMNEQFF. The chain couples TRBV7-9 to TRBJ2-1; no clear D gene. Germline CDR1 and CDR2: SEHNR and FQNEAQ (reference sequence). The V and J ends lost 3 bases and 7 bases respectively, with 13 bases between them. This CDR3 has 14 residues. The full variable domain, with the rest looked up from reference TRBV7-9 and TRBJ2-1, is DTGVSQNPRHKITKRGQNVTFRCDPISEHNRLYWYRQTLGQGPEFLTYFQNEAQLEKSRLLSDRFSAERPKGSFSTLEIQRTEQGDSAMYLCASSFIGRMNEQFFGPGTRLTVL.

CDR3 bases: TGTGCCAGCAGCGTAGAAGGTAATCGCAATCAGCCCCAGCATTTT. Residues: CASSVEGNRNQPQHF. The rearrangement links TRBV9 to TRBJ1-5; D is unclear. The length of the CDR3 is 15 residues. V was trimmed by 0 bases and J by 2 bases, leaving 9 bases between them. From germline, CDR1 is SGDLS and CDR2 YYNGEE.

The chain has TRBV28 and TRBJ2-7; 9 bases line up with TRBD1. The trim removed 7 bases at V and 2 bases at J, leaving 6 bases unmatched. The CDR3 spans 14 residues. Germline V gives CDR1 MDHEN, CDR2 SYDVKM. The CDR3 nucleotides are TGTGCCAGCACCGGGACAGGGATGACCTACGAGCAGTACTTC. Translated: CASTGTGMTYEQYF.

V is TRBV7-9 and J is TRBJ1-1; D is unresolved. The CDR3 is 14 residues long. Trimming shortened V by 1 base and J by 6 bases, and 12 bases separated the two germline ends. Germline loops: CDR1 SEHNR, CDR2 FQNEAQ (reference sequence). CDR3 sequence: CASSLVIGYPEAFF. Written as DNA, the CDR3 is TGTGCCAGCAGCTTAGTAATAGGGTACCCTGAAGCTTTCTTT. Combining the CDR3 with reference TRBV7-9 and TRBJ1-1 gives the whole variable domain DTGVSQNPRHKITKRGQNVTFRCDPISEHNRLYWYRQTLGQGPEFLTYFQNEAQLEKSRLLSDRFSAERPKGSFSTLEIQRTEQGDSAMYLCASSLVIGYPEAFFGQGTRLTVV.